The T cell receptor beta chain under discussion was sequenced for a study of cytomegalovirus exposure and HLA in healthy donors. PCR primers comprised 60 Vbeta and 13 Jbeta primers. Produced via immunoSEQ multiplex PCR; TCRdb's table is partial and in-frame only. The repertoire has over 120,000 clones, about 80% of them found once; the top ten carry roughly 2.4%. Germline V gene sequence: CDR1 MGHRA, CDR2 YSYEKL. The CDR3 contains 17 residues. Trimming at V came to 4 bases and at J to 4 bases, leaving 11 bases not matched to a gene. The rearrangement links TRBV4-1 to TRBJ2-4; TRBD1 matches 9 bases. The sequencing sample was made of PBMCs. This receptor was taken from a woman under 30 in good health and CMV-seropositive. CDR3 sequence (DNA): TGCGCCAGCAGCCCGGGGGGACAGGGAAGCTCAAAAAACATTCAGTACTTC. It yields the protein CASSPGGQGSSKNIQYF.